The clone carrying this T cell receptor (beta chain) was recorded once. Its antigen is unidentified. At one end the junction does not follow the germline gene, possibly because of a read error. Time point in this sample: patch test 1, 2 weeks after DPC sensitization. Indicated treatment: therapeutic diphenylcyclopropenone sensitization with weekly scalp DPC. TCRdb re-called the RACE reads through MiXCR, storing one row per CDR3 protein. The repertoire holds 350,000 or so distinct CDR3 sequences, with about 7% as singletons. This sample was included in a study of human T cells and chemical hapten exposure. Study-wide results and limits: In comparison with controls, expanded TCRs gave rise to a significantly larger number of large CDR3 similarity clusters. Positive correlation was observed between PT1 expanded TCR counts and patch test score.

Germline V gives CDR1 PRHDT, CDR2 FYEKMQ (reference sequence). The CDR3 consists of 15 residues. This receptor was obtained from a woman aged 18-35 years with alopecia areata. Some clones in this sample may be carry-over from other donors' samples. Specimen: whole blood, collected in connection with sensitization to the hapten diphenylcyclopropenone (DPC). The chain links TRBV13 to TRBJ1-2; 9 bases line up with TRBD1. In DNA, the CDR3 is TGTGCCAGCAGCCAAGGGACAGGGAGGCCCTATGGCAACACCTTC. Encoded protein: CASSQGTGRPYGNTF.